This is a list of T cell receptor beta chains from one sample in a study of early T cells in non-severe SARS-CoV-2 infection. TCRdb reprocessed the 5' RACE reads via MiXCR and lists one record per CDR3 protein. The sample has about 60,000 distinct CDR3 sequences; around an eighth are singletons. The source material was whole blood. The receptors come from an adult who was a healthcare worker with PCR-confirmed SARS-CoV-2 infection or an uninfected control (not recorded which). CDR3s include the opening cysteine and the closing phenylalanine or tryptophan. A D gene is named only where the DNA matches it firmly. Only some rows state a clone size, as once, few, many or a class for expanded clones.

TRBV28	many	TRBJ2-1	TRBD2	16	TGTGCCAGCAGTTCTCTAGCGGGAGGGGGGCCAAATGAGCAGTTCTTC	CASSSLAGGGPNEQFF
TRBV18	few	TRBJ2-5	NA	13	TGTGCCAGCTCAGCTGGACAGCAAGAGACCCAGTACTTC	CASSAGQQETQYF
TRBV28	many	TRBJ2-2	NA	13	TGTGCCAGCAGACCCGGGCCCTCCGGGGAGCTGTTTTTT	CASRPGPSGELFF
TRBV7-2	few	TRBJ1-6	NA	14	TGTGCCAGCAGCCGCAGGCCCCCGAATTCACCCCTCCACTTT	CASSRRPPNSPLHF
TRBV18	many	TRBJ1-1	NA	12	TGTGCCAGCTCACGGGGGAACACTGAAGCTTTCTTT	CASSRGNTEAFF
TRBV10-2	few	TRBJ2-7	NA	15	TGCGCCAGCAGTGAAAGCCCGGCTAGGTCCTACGAGCAGTACTTC	CASSESPARSYEQYF
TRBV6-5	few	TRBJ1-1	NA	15	TGTGCCAGCAGTTACTTAGCGAGGGGGAGAACTGAAGCTTTCTTT	CASSYLARGRTEAFF
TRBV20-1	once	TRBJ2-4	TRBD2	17	TGCAGTGCTAGCCCGATAGCGGGGGGTAGCAGCAAAAACATTCAGTACTTC	CSASPIAGGSSKNIQYF
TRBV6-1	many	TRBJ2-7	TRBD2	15	TGTGCCAGCAGTAACCCTAGCGGGGGCCCTTACGGGCAGTACTTC	CASSNPSGGPYGQYF
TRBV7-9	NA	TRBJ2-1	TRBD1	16	TGTGCCAGCAGTTTAGTCCCGGGACAGGGTTATTATGAGCAGTTCTTC	CASSLVPGQGYYEQFF
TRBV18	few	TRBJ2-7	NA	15	TGTGCCAGCTCCCCCGCTACGGGCACTTCCTACGAGCAGTACTTC	CASSPATGTSYEQYF
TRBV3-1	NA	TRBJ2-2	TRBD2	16	TGTGCCAGCAGTGGTGCTAGCGGGGCCCTGGGCGGGGAGCTGTTTTTT	CASSGASGALGGELFF
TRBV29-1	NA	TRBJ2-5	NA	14	TGCAGCGTTGAATGGCGTGACCGGAGAGAGACCCAGTACTTC	CSVEWRDRRETQYF
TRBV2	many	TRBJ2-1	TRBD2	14	TGTGCCAGCCCCGGGGGGAGGGGCCCAGGCGAGCAGTTCTTC	CASPGGRGPGEQFF
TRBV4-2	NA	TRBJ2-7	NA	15	TGTGCCAGCAGCCAAGATAGCGGCCTAACCTACGAGCAGTACTTC	CASSQDSGLTYEQYF
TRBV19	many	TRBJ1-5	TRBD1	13	TGTGCCACCGGACAGGGAGGGGATCAGCCCCAGCATTTT	CATGQGGDQPQHF
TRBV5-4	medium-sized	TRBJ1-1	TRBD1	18	TGTGCCAGCAGCCACACCGGGACAGGGACGAGGGGCGGAACTGAAGCTTTCTTT	CASSHTGTGTRGGTEAFF
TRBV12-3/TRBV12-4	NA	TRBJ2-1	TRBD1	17	TGTGCCAGCAGCCCCCCGACAGGGGTAAGCTCCTACAATGAGCAGTTCTTC	CASSPPTGVSSYNEQFF
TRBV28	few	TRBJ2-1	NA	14	TGTGCCAGCAGTTTTGGGGGCTCCTACAATGAGCAGTTCTTC	CASSFGGSYNEQFF
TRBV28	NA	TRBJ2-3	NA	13	TGTGCCAGCACCTGGGTTAGCACAGATACGCAGTATTTT	CASTWVSTDTQYF
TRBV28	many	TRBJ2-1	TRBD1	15	TGTGCCAGCAGTCCCACCGGGACAGTCAACAATGAGCAGTTCTTC	CASSPTGTVNNEQFF
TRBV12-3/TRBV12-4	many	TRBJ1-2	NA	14	TGTGCCAGCAGTTCTGGGTGGACTAACTATGGCTACACCTTC	CASSSGWTNYGYTF
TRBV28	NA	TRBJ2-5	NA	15	TGTGCCAGCAGTGCCCCCGGCAGGATGGTGGAGACCCAGTACTTC	CASSAPGRMVETQYF
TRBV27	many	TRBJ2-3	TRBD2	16	TGTGCCAGCAGCCGGGACTATAGCGTAGGCACAGATACGCAGTATTTT	CASSRDYSVGTDTQYF
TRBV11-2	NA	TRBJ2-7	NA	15	TGTGCCAGCAGCTTAGCTTTTTCAACCTCCTACGAGCAGTACTTC	CASSLAFSTSYEQYF
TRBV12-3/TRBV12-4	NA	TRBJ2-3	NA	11	TGTGCCGGGCTGTGGACAGATACGCAGTATTTT	CAGLWTDTQYF
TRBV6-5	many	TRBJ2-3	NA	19	TGTGCCAGCAGTTACGGAATTGGTCTAGCGCTTCGTAGCACAGATACGCAGTATTTT	CASSYGIGLALRSTDTQYF
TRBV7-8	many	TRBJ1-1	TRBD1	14	TGTGCCAGCAGCTCCCGGACAGGGGGCACTGAAGCTTTCTTT	CASSSRTGGTEAFF
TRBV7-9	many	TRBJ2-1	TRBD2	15	TGTGCCAGCAGCTTAGAAGCGGGGGCGAGGAATGAGCAGTTCTTC	CASSLEAGARNEQFF
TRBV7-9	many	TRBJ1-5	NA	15	TGTGCCAGCAGCAAGGGGGGGTATAGCAATCAGCCCCAGCATTTT	CASSKGGYSNQPQHF
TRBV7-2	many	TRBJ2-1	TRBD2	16	TGTGCCAGCAGCCCTCAGGGAGCGGGGGTTCCCAATGAGCAGTTCTTC	CASSPQGAGVPNEQFF
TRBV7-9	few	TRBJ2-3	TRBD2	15	TGTGCCAGCAGCGTCGGGACTAGCGGACCTGATACGCAGTATTTT	CASSVGTSGPDTQYF
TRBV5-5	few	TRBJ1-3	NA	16	TGTGCCAGCAGCTCCTCGGACACGAGCTCTGGAAACACCATATATTTT	CASSSSDTSSGNTIYF
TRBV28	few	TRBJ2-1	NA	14	TGTGCCAGCAGTTTTGAGGGGCCTTACAATGAGCAGTTCTTC	CASSFEGPYNEQFF
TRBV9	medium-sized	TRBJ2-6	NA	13	TGTGCCAGCAGCAGCGGTGGGGCCAACGTCCTGACTTTC	CASSSGGANVLTF
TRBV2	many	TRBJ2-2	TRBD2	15	TGTGCCAGCGCTCCGGGACTAGCGGGAACCGGGGAGCTGTTTTTT	CASAPGLAGTGELFF
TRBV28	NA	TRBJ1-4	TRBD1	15	TGTGCCAGCAGTTCACCGGGACAGCTTAATGAAAAACTGTTTTTT	CASSSPGQLNEKLFF
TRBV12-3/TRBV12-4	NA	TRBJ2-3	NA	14	TGTGCCAGCAGCCCGGTTAGCGTCACAGATACGCAGTATTTT	CASSPVSVTDTQYF
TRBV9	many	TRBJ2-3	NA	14	TGTGCCAGCAGCGCCTCCGGAAAGTTAGATACGCAGTATTTT	CASSASGKLDTQYF
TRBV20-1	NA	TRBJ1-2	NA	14	TGCAGTGCTAGGCCAGTAACCCTTGACTATGGCTACACCTTC	CSARPVTLDYGYTF